The following is a T cell receptor (beta chain) sequence with its context. Its antigen is as yet unknown. Measured with immunoSEQ multiplex PCR; TCRdb has only the in-frame clones, and not every one. This sample carries 300,000 to 350,000 clones, about nine tenths of them seen once, and the ten largest clones take 6.4%. This sample was included in a study of Ad26.COV2.S vaccination and SARS-CoV-2 variants. Study as a whole: Donor was one of the participants in the Ad26.COV2.S arm of the COV1001 trial. Intramuscularly, Ad26.COV2.S was given either once or twice, 56 days apart. Study-wide results and caveats: While placebo recipients had lower spike-specific TCR breadth, vaccine recipients had more. Placebo and vaccine recipients had non-spike TCR breadth that was similar.

This sample's treatment: around 19 received Ad26.COV2.S at low or high dose, single or two shots; about 5 received placebo; per-sample allocation not given. Day 63 after the first injection of vaccine or placebo was the sampling time. V was pared by 5 bases and J by 4 bases, with 5 bases of the junction left unmatched. The CDR3 contains 15 residues. Germline assignment: CDR1 MNHEY and CDR2 SVGAGI. This receptor was identified in a person aged 18 to 65 who received the Ad26.COV2.S COVID-19 vaccine or a placebo. The gene calls are TRBV6-5 and TRBJ2-3; the match to TRBD2 covers 11 bases. The specimen was peripheral blood, collected in a trial of Ad26.COV2.S vaccine versus placebo. CDR3 in amino acids: CASSRLAGGADTQYF. The CDR3 nucleotides read TGTGCCAGCAGTCGTCTAGCGGGAGGAGCAGATACGCAGTATTTT.